Listed below are T cell receptor beta chains from one sample, sequenced in a study of shared clonotypes between healthy human individuals. Sequenced by immunoSEQ multiplex PCR; TCRdb stores in-frame clones only, minus some. The table records 2 million to 2.5 million clones, more than 85% of them present only once. Sequencing input: naive CD4+ T cells from PBMCs. These receptors all stem from a man aged 18 to 35 in good health. Some clones in this sample may be carry-over from other donors' samples. Both conserved end residues are part of each CDR3. The D gene is left open where the match is weak. Size values are once, few and many counts, or a class for expanded clones, and some rows have none.

J gene	D gene	clone size	V gene	CDR3 protein	CDR3 DNA
TRBJ1-5	NA	NA	TRBV27	CASSSRVGNQPQHF	TGTGCCAGCAGTTCCCGGGTCGGCAATCAGCCCCAGCATTTT
TRBJ2-7	TRBD2	NA	TRBV7-9	CASSLAWPSGEDEQYF	TGTGCCAGCAGCTTAGCGTGGCCTAGCGGGGAGGACGAGCAGTACTTC
TRBJ2-3	TRBD2	NA	TRBV7-6	CASSPRTSGSGEDTQYF	TGTGCCAGCAGCCCTAGGACTAGCGGGAGTGGCGAAGATACGCAGTATTTT
TRBJ1-2	NA	NA	TRBV28	CASLPPVAGNYGYTF	TGTGCCAGCCTACCCCCCGTCGCTGGTAACTATGGCTACACCTTC
TRBJ1-5	NA	NA	TRBV6-8	CASRIGGRNQPQHF	TGTGCCAGCCGCATCGGGGGGCGGAATCAGCCCCAGCATTTT
TRBJ2-1	TRBD2	NA	TRBV5-4	CASSLETSGSYSYNEQFF	TGTGCCAGCAGCTTGGAGACTAGCGGGAGCTACTCCTACAATGAGCAGTTCTTC
TRBJ2-2	TRBD1	NA	TRBV10-3	CAINPTGGYTGELFF	TGTGCCATCAATCCGACAGGGGGCTACACCGGGGAGCTGTTTTTT
TRBJ2-1	TRBD1	NA	TRBV5-1	CASSQDRSVNEQFF	TGCGCCAGCAGCCAGGACAGGTCGGTCAATGAGCAGTTCTTC
TRBJ2-1	TRBD2	once	TRBV5-4	CASSLKTSGYNEQFF	TGTGCCAGCAGCTTAAAGACTAGCGGGTACAATGAGCAGTTCTTC
TRBJ1-3	TRBD1	NA	TRBV29-1	CSVEAGQGGDTIYF	TGCAGCGTTGAAGCTGGACAGGGAGGGGACACCATATATTTT
TRBJ2-5	NA	NA	TRBV29-1	CSVSRVFQETQYF	TGCAGCGTCAGTCGGGTCTTTCAAGAGACCCAGTACTTC
TRBJ2-5	NA	NA	TRBV11-2	CASRGTVARLTQYF	TGTGCCAGCAGAGGGACTGTCGCCCGGTTGACCCAGTACTTC
TRBJ2-3	NA	once	TRBV28	CASTSNYRRTDTQYF	TGTGCCAGCACATCAAACTACCGACGCACAGATACGCAGTATTTT
TRBJ1-1	NA	NA	TRBV5-4	CASSLNRGLNTEAFF	TGTGCCAGCAGCTTGAATCGGGGGTTGAACACTGAAGCTTTCTTT
TRBJ1-4	TRBD1	once	TRBV7-9	CASSLGQGWATNEKLFF	TGTGCCAGCAGCTTGGGACAGGGATGGGCAACTAATGAAAAACTGTTTTTT
TRBJ2-2	NA	NA	TRBV5-1	CASSRGTVNTGELFF	TGCGCCAGCAGCCGGGGGACAGTGAACACCGGGGAGCTGTTTTTT
TRBJ2-3	NA	NA	TRBV4-1	CASSQDYVPLTPVTQYF	TGCGCCAGCAGCCAGGACTATGTCCCTCTTACACCCGTGACGCAGTATTTT
TRBJ2-7	TRBD2	NA	TRBV10-1	CASSEGLANTYEQYF	TGCGCCAGCAGCGAGGGACTAGCGAACACCTACGAGCAGTACTTC
TRBJ2-1	TRBD1	NA	TRBV15	CATSRDRGYNEQFF	TGTGCCACCAGCAGGGACAGGGGGTACAATGAGCAGTTCTTC
TRBJ1-5	NA	NA	TRBV6-1	CASSEAPGVGQPQHF	TGTGCCAGCAGTGAAGCGCCTGGGGTGGGTCAGCCCCAGCATTTT
TRBJ1-3	TRBD1	NA	TRBV4-1	CASGQASGNTIYF	TGCGCCAGCGGACAGGCTTCTGGAAACACCATATATTTT
TRBJ2-5	TRBD1	NA	TRBV7-3	CASSTGTAPQETQYF	TGTGCCAGCAGCACAGGGACAGCCCCCCAAGAGACCCAGTACTTC
TRBJ2-1	NA	NA	TRBV4-3	CASSQDERLRGQQFF	TGCGCCAGCAGCCAAGATGAGCGGCTGCGGGGCCAGCAGTTCTTC
TRBJ2-3	NA	NA	TRBV7-3	CASSLTVSDTQYF	TGTGCCAGCAGCTTAACGGTGAGCGATACGCAGTATTTT
TRBJ1-3	TRBD1	NA	TRBV7-3	CASSPGTAGNTIYF	TGTGCCAGCAGCCCGGGGACAGCTGGAAACACCATATATTTT
TRBJ1-2	TRBD1	once	TRBV5-1	CASSAQPTKGALAGYTF	TGCGCCAGCAGCGCACAACCCACTAAGGGGGCTTTGGCTGGCTACACCTTC
TRBJ1-1	NA	NA	TRBV6-1	CASNRAGNTEAFF	TGTGCCAGCAATAGGGCCGGGAACACTGAAGCTTTCTTT
TRBJ1-3	NA	NA	TRBV5-1	CASSMDSGNTIYF	TGCGCCAGCAGCATGGACAGTGGAAACACCATATATTTT
TRBJ2-1	TRBD1	NA	TRBV18	CASSPAVTGGTRGGYEQFF	TGTGCCAGCTCACCAGCCGTGACAGGGGGAACAAGGGGTGGATATGAGCAGTTCTTC
TRBJ2-6	NA	NA	TRBV10-3	CAISEQQGTGANVLTF	TGTGCCATCAGTGAGCAACAGGGAACTGGGGCCAACGTCCTGACTTTC
TRBJ1-2	NA	NA	TRBV7-9	CASSLVVPGNYGYTF	TGTGCCAGCAGCTTGGTTGTGCCAGGGAACTATGGCTACACCTTC
TRBJ2-2	NA	NA	TRBV5-5	CASSPRAPGVSGELFF	TGTGCCAGCAGCCCCCGAGCCCCGGGAGTGTCGGGGGAGCTGTTTTTT
TRBJ2-7	NA	NA	TRBV7-9	CASSLGQPYIYEQYF	TGTGCCAGCAGCTTAGGACAGCCCTATATTTACGAGCAGTACTTC
TRBJ1-4	NA	NA	TRBV2	CASSDGLGSQLFF	TGTGCCAGCAGTGATGGCCTCGGGAGCCAACTGTTTTTT
TRBJ2-1	NA	NA	TRBV20-1	CSARGGAEQFF	TGCAGTGCTAGAGGGGGGGCGGAGCAGTTCTTC
TRBJ1-2	TRBD1	NA	TRBV5-6	CASSSRQGNYGYTF	TGTGCCAGCAGCTCCAGACAGGGGAACTATGGCTACACCTTC
TRBJ1-1	TRBD1	few	TRBV20-1	CSAGTETEAFF	TGCAGTGCTGGGACAGAGACTGAAGCTTTCTTT
TRBJ2-5	TRBD1	NA	TRBV9	CASSDQGQGETQYF	TGTGCCAGCAGCGATCAGGGACAGGGTGAGACCCAGTACTTC
TRBJ2-5	NA	NA	TRBV5-4	CASSPWPDWTQYF	TGTGCCAGCAGCCCTTGGCCCGATTGGACCCAGTACTTC
TRBJ2-7	TRBD1	NA	TRBV25-1	CASSDPTGAYEQYF	TGTGCCAGCAGTGACCCGACAGGGGCGTACGAGCAGTACTTC
TRBJ2-5	TRBD1	NA	TRBV29-1	CSAYGGTGETQYF	TGCAGCGCTTATGGGGGGACAGGGGAGACCCAGTACTTC
TRBJ1-5	NA	few	TRBV28	CASSQNRFRPQHF	TGTGCCAGCAGTCAAAACAGGTTCAGGCCCCAGCATTTT
TRBJ2-1	TRBD2	NA	TRBV27	CASRTSTRGNEQFF	TGTGCCAGCAGGACTAGCACAAGGGGCAATGAGCAGTTCTTC
TRBJ1-2	NA	NA	TRBV5-8	CASSLGQVGGYTF	TGTGCCAGCAGCTTGGGACAGGTCGGCGGCTACACCTTC
TRBJ2-1	TRBD2	NA	TRBV5-6	CASSRTSGSNYNEQFF	TGTGCCAGCAGCCGGACTAGCGGGAGCAACTACAATGAGCAGTTCTTC
TRBJ2-7	NA	NA	TRBV6-6	CASSPGPGEQYF	TGTGCCAGCAGTCCGGGACCGGGGGAGCAGTACTTC
TRBJ2-7	NA	NA	TRBV20-1	CSATDPYEQYF	TGCAGTGCTACAGACCCTTATGAGCAGTACTTC